This T cell receptor beta chain is from a study of blood T cell repertoires in COVID-19 (dated by TCRdb to the early 2020s). Describing the broader study: Samples from collaborators originated in the United States, Italy and Spain and spanned both the acute and convalescent phases of COVID-19. The prospective study material was composed of cDNA or gDNA derived from T cells, B-cell-depleted T cells, or PBMCs. Subjects who had been exposed to COVID-19, were actively infected with it, or had recovered from it provided the deeply sampled blood TCRbeta repertoires that made up the dataset. The repertoires were made available in a free public database intended to serve as a resource for research on the immune response to SARS-CoV-2. The samples were drawn from the first 160 participants of the ongoing ImmuneRACE study and from 1,254 subjects provided by 6 global collaborators. Nearly every sample came with metadata listing a de-identified subject ID, COVID-19 status, age in years and sex. HLA class I and class II types, where available, came from metadata supplied by the sample provider rather than from assay-based typing.

The immunoSEQ Assay, a bias-controlled multiplex PCR, was used to amplify TCRbeta CDR3 regions from genomic DNA. Per the source publication's procedure: The number of nucleated cells in each sample was estimated by amplification of reference gene primers within the assay. To quantify the absolute abundance of each unique TCRbeta CDR3 rearrangement, sequence reads were collapsed and filtered. For each sample, productive Simpson clonality was calculated as the square root of Simpson's diversity index over productive rearrangements. TCRdb took over this immuneACCESS table, retaining in-frame rearrangements with V and J assigned. Such tables are incomplete; in checked studies, under half of the missing clones stem from an unresolved V gene, and the remainder is unexplained. The D gene and trimming were derived from the DNA, and the V and J assignments and clone size from that table. This sample gives around 40,000 clones in total; 75% to 90% of them show up just once. The ten biggest clones cover under 30% of the sample.

What the authors observed across the whole study: The quantity of clinical and demographic metadata differed by source and by participant and was supplied without curation.

Comments on this clone: Its antigen is not yet known. Per-nucleotide qualities are absent, and no much larger clonotype sits a single base away.

Whole blood was collected in K2EDTA tubes by collaborating institutions according to the institutions' own protocols. Collaborator samples were shipped for TCRbeta analysis as frozen whole blood, isolated PBMCs, or DNA extracted from either sample type. The receptor comes from a man between 50 and 59 years old with active or convalescent COVID-19. Sequenced input: peripheral blood.

CDR3 region: CASSPRAGGPYNEQFF. The DNA is TGTGCCAGCAGCCCGAGGGCGGGGGGCCCATACAATGAGCAGTTCTTC. The rearranged chain carries TRBV11-2 and TRBJ2-1; 8 nucleotides in the junction match TRBD2. V is pruned by 5 bases and J by 4 bases, leaving 10 bases of the junction without a gene match. The CDR1 and CDR2 encoded by the germline V gene are SGHAT and FQNNGV. The CDR3 covers 16 residues, taking in both the cysteine and the phenylalanine. The DNA shown is the 48-base CDR3, in frame from base 1.